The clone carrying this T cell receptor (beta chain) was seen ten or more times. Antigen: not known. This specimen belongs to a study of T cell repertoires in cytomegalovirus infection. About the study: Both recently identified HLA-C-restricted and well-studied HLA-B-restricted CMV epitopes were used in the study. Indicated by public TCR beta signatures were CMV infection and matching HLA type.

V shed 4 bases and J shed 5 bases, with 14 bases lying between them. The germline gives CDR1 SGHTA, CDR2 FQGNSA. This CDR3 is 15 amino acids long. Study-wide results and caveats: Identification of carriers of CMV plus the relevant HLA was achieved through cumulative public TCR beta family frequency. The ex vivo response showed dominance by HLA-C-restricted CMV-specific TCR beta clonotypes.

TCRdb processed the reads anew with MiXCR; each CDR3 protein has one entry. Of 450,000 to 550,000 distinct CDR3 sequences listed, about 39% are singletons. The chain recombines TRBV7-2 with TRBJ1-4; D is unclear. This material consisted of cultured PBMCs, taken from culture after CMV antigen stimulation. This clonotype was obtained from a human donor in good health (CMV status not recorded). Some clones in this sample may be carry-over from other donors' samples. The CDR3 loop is CASSWQVSLNEKLFF. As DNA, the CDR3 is TGTGCCAGCAGCTGGCAGGTCTCGCTCAATGAAAAACTGTTTTTT.